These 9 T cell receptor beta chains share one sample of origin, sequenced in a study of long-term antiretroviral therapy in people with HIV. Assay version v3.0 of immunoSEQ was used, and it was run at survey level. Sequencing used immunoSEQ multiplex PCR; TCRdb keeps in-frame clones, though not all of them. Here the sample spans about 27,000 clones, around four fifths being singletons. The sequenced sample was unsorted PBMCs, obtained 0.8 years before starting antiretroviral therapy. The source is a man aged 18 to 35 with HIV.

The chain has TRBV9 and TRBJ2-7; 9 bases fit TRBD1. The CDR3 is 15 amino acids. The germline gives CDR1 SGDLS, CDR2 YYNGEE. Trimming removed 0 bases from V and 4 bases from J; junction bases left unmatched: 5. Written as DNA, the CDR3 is TGTGCCAGCAGCGTAGCCGGGACAGGGCTGTACGAGCAGTACTTC. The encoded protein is CASSVAGTGLYEQYF.

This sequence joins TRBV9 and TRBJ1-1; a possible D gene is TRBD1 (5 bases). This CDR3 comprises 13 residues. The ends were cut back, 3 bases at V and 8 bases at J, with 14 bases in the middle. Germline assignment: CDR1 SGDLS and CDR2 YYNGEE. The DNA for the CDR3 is TGTGCCAGCAGCGGGGTGGGGGGAGCGGAAGCTTTCTTT. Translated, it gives CASSGVGGAEAFF.

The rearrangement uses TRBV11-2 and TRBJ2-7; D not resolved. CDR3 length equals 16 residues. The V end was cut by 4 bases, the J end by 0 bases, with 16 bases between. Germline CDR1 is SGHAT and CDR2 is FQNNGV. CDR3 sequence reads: CASSSEPPGSSYEQYF. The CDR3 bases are TGTGCCAGCAGCTCAGAGCCCCCCGGTAGCTCCTACGAGCAGTACTTC.

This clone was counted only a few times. The CDR3 DNA follows: TGTGCCAGCAGTGAAGCTGGGCGGAACTATGGCTACACCTTC. Protein product: CASSEAGRNYGYTF. This chain links TRBV2 with TRBJ1-2, with D unclear. Germline CDR1 SNHLY, CDR2 FYNNEI. The ends were cut back, 0 bases at V and 2 bases at J, with 7 bases in the middle. This CDR3 has 14 residues.

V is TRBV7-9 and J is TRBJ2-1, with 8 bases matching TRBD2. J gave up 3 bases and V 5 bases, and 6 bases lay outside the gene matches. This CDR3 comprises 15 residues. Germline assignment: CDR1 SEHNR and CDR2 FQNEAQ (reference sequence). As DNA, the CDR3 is TGTGCCAGCAGCCCTTACGGGGGGGGCTACAATGAGCAGTTCTTC. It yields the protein CASSPYGGGYNEQFF.

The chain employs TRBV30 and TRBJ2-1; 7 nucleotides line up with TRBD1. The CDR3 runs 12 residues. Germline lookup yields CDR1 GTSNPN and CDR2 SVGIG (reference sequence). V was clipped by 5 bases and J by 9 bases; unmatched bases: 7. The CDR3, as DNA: TGTGCCTGGCGACAGGGTAGTCGTGAGCAGTTCTTC. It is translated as CAWRQGSREQFF.

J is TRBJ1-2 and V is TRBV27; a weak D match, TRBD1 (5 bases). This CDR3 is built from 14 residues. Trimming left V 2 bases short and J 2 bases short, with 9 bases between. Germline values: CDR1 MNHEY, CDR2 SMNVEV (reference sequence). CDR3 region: CASSLGGRNYGYTF. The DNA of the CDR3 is TGTGCCAGCAGTTTAGGGGGAAGGAACTATGGCTACACCTTC.

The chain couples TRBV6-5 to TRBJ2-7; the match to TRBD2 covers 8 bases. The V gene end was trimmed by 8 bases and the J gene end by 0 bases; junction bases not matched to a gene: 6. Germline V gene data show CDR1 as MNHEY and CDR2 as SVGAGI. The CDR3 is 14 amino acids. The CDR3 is CASGVAGNSYEQYF. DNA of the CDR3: TGTGCCAGCGGTGTAGCGGGAAACTCCTACGAGCAGTACTTC.

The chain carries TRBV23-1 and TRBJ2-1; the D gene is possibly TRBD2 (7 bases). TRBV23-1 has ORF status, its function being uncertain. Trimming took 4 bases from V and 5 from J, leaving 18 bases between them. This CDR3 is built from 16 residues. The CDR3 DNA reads TGCGCCAGCAGTCCCTCGGAGGGGGGGAGTAACAATGAGCAGTTCTTC. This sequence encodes CASSPSEGGSNNEQFF.